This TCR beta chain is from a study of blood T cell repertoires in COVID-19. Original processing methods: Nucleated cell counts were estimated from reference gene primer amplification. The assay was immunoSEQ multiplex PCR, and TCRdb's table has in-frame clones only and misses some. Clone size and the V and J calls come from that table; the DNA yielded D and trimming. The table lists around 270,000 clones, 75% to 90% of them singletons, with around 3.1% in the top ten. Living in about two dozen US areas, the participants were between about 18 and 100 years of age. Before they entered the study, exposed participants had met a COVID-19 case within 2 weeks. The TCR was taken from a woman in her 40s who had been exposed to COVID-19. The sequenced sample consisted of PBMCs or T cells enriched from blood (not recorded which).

CDR3 amino acids: CASSQTSGVRAGELFF. DNA of the CDR3: TGTGCCAGCAGCCAGACTAGCGGGGTTCGAGCCGGGGAGCTGTTTTTT. J is TRBJ2-2 and V is TRBV3-1 (or the pseudogene TRBV3-2); 11 bases align to TRBD2. With 3 bases clipped from V and 6 bases from J, the junction kept 6 bases outside the gene matches. Germline CDR1 and CDR2: LGHDT and YNNKEL (reference sequence). This CDR3 comprises 16 residues.